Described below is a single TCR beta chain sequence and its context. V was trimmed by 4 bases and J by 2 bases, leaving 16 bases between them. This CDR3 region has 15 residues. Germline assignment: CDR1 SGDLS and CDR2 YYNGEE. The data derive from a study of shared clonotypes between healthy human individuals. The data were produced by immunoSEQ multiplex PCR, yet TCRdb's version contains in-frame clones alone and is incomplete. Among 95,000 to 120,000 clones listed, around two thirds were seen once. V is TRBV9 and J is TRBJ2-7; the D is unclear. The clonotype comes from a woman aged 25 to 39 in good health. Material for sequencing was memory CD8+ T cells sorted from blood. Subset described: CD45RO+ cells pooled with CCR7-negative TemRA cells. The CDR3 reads CASSPSRDSPYEQYF. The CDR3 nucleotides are TGTGCCAGCAGCCCCTCACGCGATTCCCCCTACGAGCAGTACTTC.